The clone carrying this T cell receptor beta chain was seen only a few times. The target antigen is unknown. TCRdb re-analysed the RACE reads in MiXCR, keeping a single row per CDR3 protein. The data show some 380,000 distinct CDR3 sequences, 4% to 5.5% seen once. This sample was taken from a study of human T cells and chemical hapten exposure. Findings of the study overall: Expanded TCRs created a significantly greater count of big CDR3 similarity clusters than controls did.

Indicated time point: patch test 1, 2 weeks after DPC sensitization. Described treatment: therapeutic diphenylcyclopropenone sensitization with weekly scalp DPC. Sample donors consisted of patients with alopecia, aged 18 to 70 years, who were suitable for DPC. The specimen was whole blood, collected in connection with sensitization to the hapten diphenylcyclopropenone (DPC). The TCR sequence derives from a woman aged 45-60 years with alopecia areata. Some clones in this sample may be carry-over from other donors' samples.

The DNA for the CDR3 is TGTGCCAGCAGTTCACGACAGGGATCAAACACTGAAGCTTTCTTT. Protein sequence: CASSSRQGSNTEAFF. The genes are TRBV6-5 and TRBJ1-1; 7 bases line up with TRBD1. CDR1 is MNHEY, CDR2 SVGAGI, per germline. This CDR3 comprises 15 residues. With V trimmed by 4 bases and J by 2 bases, 7 bases remained unmatched.